The 8 T cell receptor beta chains presented below share a single source sample, sequenced in a study of CD8 T cells in Susac syndrome. The RNA, roughly 0.45 to 1 ug, was put through reverse transcription using random hexamers. From the immunoSEQ multiplex PCR reads, TCRdb called clonotypes with MiXCR, one entry per CDR3 protein. The table lists about 89,000 distinct CDR3 sequences, around 93% of them singletons. Material for sequencing was CD8+ T cells from PBMCs. These receptors came from a human donor in good health.

CDR3 residues: CASSPENYGYTF. The CDR3 DNA sequence: TGTGCCAGCAGCCCAGAGAACTATGGCTACACCTTC. The rearrangement joins TRBV7-9 to TRBJ1-2; D gene ambiguous. The CDR3 is 12 residues long. V shed 5 bases and J shed 2 bases, with 6 bases lying between them. The V gene's germline CDR1 is SEHNR and CDR2 FQNEAQ (reference sequence).

The chain links TRBV5-4 to TRBJ2-5, with 12 nucleotides matching TRBD2. Germline CDR1 reads SGHNT; CDR2 reads YYREEE (reference sequence). The V segment lost 4 bases and the J segment 1 base; nucleotides outside the gene matches: 2. The CDR3 covers 15 residues. CDR3 in amino acids: CASSGLAGSQETQYF. DNA of the CDR3: TGTGCCAGCAGCGGACTAGCGGGGAGCCAAGAGACCCAGTACTTC.

The chain employs TRBV19 and TRBJ1-2; 9 bases agree with TRBD1. CDR3 length: 15 amino acids. From germline, CDR1 is LNHDA and CDR2 SQIVND (reference sequence). The V gene end was trimmed by 3 bases and the J gene end by 3 bases; junction bases not matched to a gene: 5. The DNA for the CDR3 is TGTGCCAGTAGTATCGGACAGGGGATCTACTATGGCTACACCTTC. It specifies CASSIGQGIYYGYTF.

This chain connects TRBV6-2 or TRBV6-3 to TRBJ2-3; 8 bases are shared with TRBD2. Germline CDR1 and CDR2: MNHEY and SVGEGT. The ends lost 10 bases at V and 6 bases at J; junction bases unmatched: 12. This CDR3 has 14 residues. CDR3: CATTLAGGEDTQYF. The CDR3 DNA is TGTGCCACCACCTTGGCGGGGGGCGAGGATACGCAGTATTTT.

The chain carries TRBV11-2 and TRBJ1-2; 7 nucleotides align to TRBD1. Per germline, CDR1 SGHAT and CDR2 FQNNGV. V was pared by 3 bases and J by 4 bases, with 5 bases of the junction left unmatched. The CDR3 spans 14 residues. This CDR3 reads CASSFSGTAYGYTF. As DNA, the CDR3 is TGTGCCAGCAGCTTTTCCGGGACAGCCTATGGCTACACCTTC. Complete variable domain (other parts from reference TRBV11-2 and TRBJ1-2): EAGVAQSPRYKIIEKRQSVAFWCNPISGHATLYWYQQILGQGPKLLIQFQNNGVVDDSQLPKDRFSAERLKGVDSTLKIQPAKLEDSAVYLCASSFSGTAYGYTFGSGTRLTVV.

The CDR3 loop is CSAPGPNTEAFF. In DNA form, the CDR3 reads TGCAGCGCTCCGGGACCGAACACTGAAGCTTTCTTT. This sequence joins TRBV29-1 and TRBJ1-1; D may be TRBD1 (5 bases). CDR3 length equals 12 residues. Looked up from germline, CDR1 is SQVTM and CDR2 is ANQGSEA. V was cut by 7 bases and J by 1 base, with 10 bases left in between.

With respect to this clonotype: One end of the junction varies from germline; a read error may be responsible. J is TRBJ2-4 and V is TRBV13, with 8 positions matching TRBD1. CDR1 is PRHDT and CDR2 is FYEKMQ in the germline V gene (reference sequence). This CDR3 region has 17 residues. CDR3 coding DNA: TGTGCCAGCGGCTTATCAGCCTCGGGACAGGCTTCCCTCATTCAGTACTTC. Translating gives CASGLSASGQASLIQYF.

The genes are TRBV29-1 and TRBJ1-3; possibly TRBD1 for D (6 bases). This CDR3 contains 13 residues. Germline lookup yields CDR1 SQVTM and CDR2 ANQGSEA. Trimming removed 7 bases at V and 3 bases at J, with 13 bases between. CDR3 sequence reads: CSAKGGNGNTIYF. CDR3 nucleotide sequence: TGCAGCGCCAAAGGGGGAAATGGAAACACCATATATTTT.